This T cell receptor (beta chain) derives from a study of blood T cell repertoires in COVID-19. The CDR3 extends over 17 amino acids. V shed 0 bases, J shed 5 bases, and the junction held 14 bases outside the gene matches. In germline, CDR1 is GTSNPN, CDR2 SVGIG (reference sequence). Data came from immunoSEQ multiplex PCR; TCRdb stores just in-frame clones and leaves some out. The table records 200,000 to 250,000 clones, roughly four fifths of them present only once. Material: PBMCs or T cells enriched from blood (not recorded which). This receptor was identified in a man aged 60 to 75 who had recovered from COVID-19. The gene calls are TRBV30 and TRBJ2-5; 8 bases map to TRBD2. The CDR3 DNA reads TGTGCCTGGAGTGTAGGGGCCAGCCGGGGGGGTCGGGAGACCCAGTACTTC. Protein: CAWSVGASRGGRETQYF. The complete variable domain, with remaining parts taken from reference TRBV30 and TRBJ2-5, reads SQTIHQWPATLVQPVGSPLSLECTVEGTSNPNLYWYRQAAGRGLQLLFYSVGIGQISSEVPQNLSASRPQDRQFILSSKKLLLSDSGFYLCAWSVGASRGGRETQYFGPGTRLLVL.